Below are 18 T cell receptor beta chains sequenced from a single sample in a study of response to subunit inactivated influenza vaccine. MiXCR was run by TCRdb on the RT-PCR reads, yielding one entry per CDR3 protein. Altogether about 610,000 distinct CDR3 sequences are present, 11% to 15% being singletons, with the ten largest covering 11%. This specimen consisted of PBMCs from blood, obtained about 13 days after vaccination. Receptor source: a man aged 50 or older who received an inactivated influenza vaccine.

This chain connects TRBV20-1 to TRBJ2-2; 10 bases line up with TRBD2. The CDR3 runs to 14 residues. V was clipped by 6 bases and J by 6 bases; unmatched bases: 7. Germline assignment: CDR1 DFQATT and CDR2 SNEGSKA (reference sequence). The CDR3: CSARSGRVAGELFF. The DNA for the CDR3 is TGCAGTGCGAGAAGCGGGAGGGTGGCCGGGGAGCTGTTTTTT.

In this sample, this clonotype turned up a few times. This chain connects TRBV20-1 to TRBJ1-6, with unresolved D. Trimming shortened V by 1 base and J by 5 bases, and 9 bases separated the two germline ends. The germline CDR1 and CDR2 sequences are DFQATT and SNEGSKA (reference sequence). The CDR3 contains 14 residues. CDR3 residues: CSARGSGNNSPLHF. The DNA for the CDR3 is TGCAGTGCTAGAGGTTCGGGAAATAATTCACCCCTCCACTTT.

This clonotype was picked up many times. The DNA of the CDR3 is TGTGCCAGCAGTTTAGTGGGTCGGACCTACGAGCAGTACTTC. It yields the protein CASSLVGRTYEQYF. This chain links TRBV12-3 or TRBV12-4 with TRBJ2-7; the D is unclear. V was cut by 1 base and J by 2 bases, with 9 bases left in between. CDR3 length equals 14 residues.

This clonotype has a count of ten or more. The chain links TRBV6-5 to TRBJ2-4, with D perhaps assigned TRBD1 or TRBD2 (5 bases each). V shed 2 bases and J shed 1 base, with 12 bases lying between them. The V gene's germline CDR1 is MNHEY and CDR2 SVGAGI. The CDR3 is 16 amino acids. The CDR3 region is CASSYLLGEAKNIQYF. The CDR3 region has the DNA TGTGCCAGCAGTTACCTACTGGGGGAGGCCAAAAACATTCAGTACTTC.

The CDR3, as DNA: TGTGCCAGCAGTGCATCGCCGAATTCACCCCTCCACTTT. The encoded protein is CASSASPNSPLHF. V and J are TRBV12-3 or TRBV12-4 and TRBJ1-6; no definite D call. The germline V and J ends were trimmed by 5 bases and 7 bases, with 9 bases remaining between them. CDR3 size: 13 residues.

This clonotype was counted only a few times. The chain recombines TRBV6-5 with TRBJ1-1; D might be TRBD1 (5 bases). Trimming shortened V by 2 bases and J by 1 base, and 14 bases separated the two germline ends. The germline CDR1 and CDR2 sequences are MNHEY and SVGAGI. The CDR3 totals 16 residues. DNA for the CDR3: TGTGCCAGCAGTTACAGTACAGGCTCTGGGAACACTGAAGCTTTCTTT. It specifies CASSYSTGSGNTEAFF.

This clonotype was detected only a few times. This chain joins TRBV27 and TRBJ2-5; D gene ambiguous. The CDR3 loop spans 14 amino acids. The germline V and J ends were trimmed by 6 bases and 5 bases, with 16 bases remaining between them. CDR1 and CDR2 (germline): MNHEY, SMNVEV (reference sequence). This CDR3 reads CASSPGPVQETQYF. The CDR3 DNA is TGTGCCAGCAGCCCGGGCCCAGTCCAGGAGACCCAGTACTTC.

This clonotype has just a few counts. The chain links TRBV5-1 to TRBJ2-7, with a possible D match to TRBD1 (5 bases). Between the trimmed V and J ends, which lost 4 bases and 0 bases, there was a span of 14 bases. The germline V gene has CDR1 SGHRS and CDR2 YFSETQ. This CDR3 has 15 residues. The CDR3 region has the DNA TGCGCCAGCAGCCCGCTAGACAGCAGCTCCTACGAGCAGTACTTC. It specifies CASSPLDSSSYEQYF.

In its sample, this clonotype was seen a few times. The J gene is TRBJ1-1, the V gene TRBV20-1; 8 bases agree with TRBD1. V lost 0 bases and J lost 10; bases outside the gene matches: 4. The CDR3 length is 12 residues. Germline-derived CDR1 and CDR2 are DFQATT and SNEGSKA (reference sequence). The CDR3 loop is CSARELDRGAFF. The DNA for the CDR3 is TGCAGTGCTAGAGAATTAGACAGGGGAGCTTTCTTT.

A few counts support this clonotype. This chain connects TRBV7-2 to TRBJ2-7; tentative D call: TRBD1 (5 bases). The CDR3 spans 15 residues. In germline, CDR1 is SGHTA, CDR2 FQGNSA. Trimming shortened V by 2 bases and J by 5 bases, and 16 bases separated the two germline ends. CDR3: CASSLMGRRFNEQYF. The CDR3 DNA is TGTGCCAGCAGCTTAATGGGGCGCCGTTTCAACGAGCAGTACTTC. Drawing the rest from reference TRBV7-2 and TRBJ2-7, the complete variable domain is GAGVSQSPSNKVTEKGKDVELRCDPISGHTALYWYRQSLGQGLEFLIYFQGNSAPDKSGLPSDRFSAERTGGSVSTLTIQRTQQEDSAVYLCASSLMGRRFNEQYFGPGTRLTVT.

CDR3 coding DNA: TGTGCCACCAGTGAGCAGTATGAGCAGTTCTTC. It specifies CATSEQYEQFF. The chain joins TRBV24-1 to TRBJ2-1; D is ambiguous. Trimming took off 4 bases at V and 8 bases at J, with 5 bases between the two ends. Germline loops: CDR1 KGHDR, CDR2 SFDVKD. The CDR3 is 11 amino acids.

The chain combines TRBV12-3 or TRBV12-4 with TRBJ2-5; 8 bases are shared with TRBD2. This CDR3 comprises 14 residues. The V gene end was trimmed by 4 bases and the J gene end by 3 bases; junction bases not matched to a gene: 4. The CDR3 DNA reads TGTGCCAGCAGTTCGGGACTAGAGAAAGAGACCCAGTACTTC. Its protein is CASSSGLEKETQYF.

This clonotype was recorded at least ten times. The rearrangement links TRBV29-1 to TRBJ2-3; 8 positions agree with TRBD2. This CDR3 contains 13 residues. V lost 8 bases, J lost 2 bases, and 6 bases stayed unmatched. Per germline, CDR1 SQVTM and CDR2 ANQGSEA. The CDR3 sequence: CSHTSGNTDTQYF. CDR3 sequence (DNA): TGCAGCCACACTAGCGGAAACACAGATACGCAGTATTTT.

V usage is TRBV24-1 and J usage is TRBJ2-1; 10 bases align to TRBD2. The CDR3 runs to 15 residues. Germline lookup yields CDR1 KGHDR and CDR2 SFDVKD. V lost 6 bases, J lost 3 bases, and 4 bases stayed unmatched. This chain's CDR3 is CATSTLAGDYNEQFF. The CDR3 bases are TGTGCCACCAGTACGCTAGCGGGAGACTACAATGAGCAGTTCTTC.

This clonotype was recorded many times. The rearrangement uses TRBV18 and TRBJ2-1; D might be TRBD1 (6 bases). This CDR3 has 16 residues. The V end lost 4 bases, the J end lost 4 bases, and 17 bases lay between the germline ends. The germline V gene encodes CDR1 KGHSH and CDR2 LQKENI. CDR3: CASSQLRGSAYNEQFF. For the CDR3, the DNA is TGTGCCAGCTCACAACTCAGGGGAAGTGCATACAATGAGCAGTTCTTC.

The chain has TRBV4-2 and TRBJ2-7; D may match TRBD1 or TRBD2 (5 bases each). V lost 0 bases and J lost 4, with 13 bases in between. The CDR3 has 15 amino acids. Germline CDR1 reads LGHNA; CDR2 reads YNFKEQ. This CDR3 is CASSQEQGRTYEQYF. The CDR3 DNA is TGTGCCAGCAGCCAAGAGCAGGGACGGACATACGAGCAGTACTTC.

This clonotype was seen repeatedly, ten times or more. The chain employs TRBV30 and TRBJ1-2; D is possibly TRBD1 (6 bases). This CDR3 region has 12 residues. The germline V gene has CDR1 GTSNPN and CDR2 SVGIG (reference sequence). The V and J ends lost 7 bases and 7 bases respectively, with 16 bases between them. The CDR3 loop is CASAGQTGGYTF. The CDR3 nucleotides read TGTGCCTCCGCGGGACAAACGGGTGGCTACACCTTC.

This clonotype was observed a few times. The V gene is TRBV5-1, the J gene TRBJ1-3; D remains unclear. Trimming removed 4 bases from V and 0 bases from J, with 11 bases in between. The CDR3 is 15 residues long. Germline V CDR1 and CDR2: SGHRS, YFSETQ. CDR3 region: CASSQNTDSGNTIYF. CDR3 in DNA: TGCGCCAGCAGCCAAAACACAGACTCTGGAAACACCATATATTTT. Full variable domain (remainder filled in from reference TRBV5-1 and TRBJ1-3): KAGVTQTPRYLIKTRGQQVTLSCSPISGHRSVSWYQQTPGQGLQFLFEYFSETQRNKGNFPGRFSGRQFSNSRSEMNVSTLELGDSALYLCASSQNTDSGNTIYFGEGSWLTVV.